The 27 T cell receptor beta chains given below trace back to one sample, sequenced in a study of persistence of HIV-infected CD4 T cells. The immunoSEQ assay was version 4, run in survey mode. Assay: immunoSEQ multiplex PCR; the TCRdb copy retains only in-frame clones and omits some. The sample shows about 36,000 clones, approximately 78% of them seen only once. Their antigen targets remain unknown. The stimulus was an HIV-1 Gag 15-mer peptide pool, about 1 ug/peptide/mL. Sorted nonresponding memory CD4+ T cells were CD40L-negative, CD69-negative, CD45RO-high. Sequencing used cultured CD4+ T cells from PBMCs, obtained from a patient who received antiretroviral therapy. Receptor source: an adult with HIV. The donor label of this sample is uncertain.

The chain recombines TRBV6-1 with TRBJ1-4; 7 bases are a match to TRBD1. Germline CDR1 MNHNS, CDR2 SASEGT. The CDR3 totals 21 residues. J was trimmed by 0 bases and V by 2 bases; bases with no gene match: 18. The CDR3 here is CASSERRGRGAAPATNEKLFF. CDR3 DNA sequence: TGTGCCAGCAGTGAAAGGAGGGGGCGGGGGGCCGCCCCCGCAACTAATGAAAAACTGTTTTTT.

CDR3 residues: CASSLDGTNYGYTF. The CDR3 DNA reads as TGCGCCAGCAGCTTGGACGGTACTAACTATGGCTACACCTTC. The V and J genes are TRBV5-1 and TRBJ1-2, with D unresolved. The V gene lost 0 bases and the J gene lost 0 bases, with 6 bases spanning the gap. This CDR3 has 14 amino acids. Per germline, CDR1 SGHRS and CDR2 YFSETQ. The full variable domain, completed using reference TRBV5-1 and TRBJ1-2, is KAGVTQTPRYLIKTRGQQVTLSCSPISGHRSVSWYQQTPGQGLQFLFEYFSETQRNKGNFPGRFSGRQFSNSRSEMNVSTLELGDSALYLCASSLDGTNYGYTFGSGTRLTVV.

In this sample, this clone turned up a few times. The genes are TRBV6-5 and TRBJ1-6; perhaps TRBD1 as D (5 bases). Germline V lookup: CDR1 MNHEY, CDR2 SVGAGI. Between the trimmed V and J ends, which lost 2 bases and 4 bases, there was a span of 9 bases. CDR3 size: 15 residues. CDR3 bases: TGTGCCAGCAGTTACAGGGACGGTTATAATTCACCCCTCCACTTT. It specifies CASSYRDGYNSPLHF.

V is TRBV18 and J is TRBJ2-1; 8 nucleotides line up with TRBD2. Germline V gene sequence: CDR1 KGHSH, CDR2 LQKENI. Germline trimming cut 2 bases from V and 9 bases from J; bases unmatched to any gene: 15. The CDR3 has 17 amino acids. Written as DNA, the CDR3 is TGTGCCAGCTCACCATCCCAGTTGACGGGGGGGCATGGTGAGCAGTTCTTC. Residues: CASSPSQLTGGHGEQFF.

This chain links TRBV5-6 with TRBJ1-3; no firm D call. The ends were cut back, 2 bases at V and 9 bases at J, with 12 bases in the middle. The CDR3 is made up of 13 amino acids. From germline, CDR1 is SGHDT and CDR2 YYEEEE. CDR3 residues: CASSFKGSSTIYF. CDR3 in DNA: TGTGCCAGCAGCTTCAAAGGGTCAAGCACCATATATTTT.

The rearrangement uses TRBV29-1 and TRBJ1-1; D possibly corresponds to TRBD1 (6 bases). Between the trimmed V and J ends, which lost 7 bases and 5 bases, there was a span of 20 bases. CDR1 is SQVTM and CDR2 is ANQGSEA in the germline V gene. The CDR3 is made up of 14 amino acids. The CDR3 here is CSGSHRGVMTEAFF. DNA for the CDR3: TGCAGCGGATCTCATAGGGGGGTGATGACTGAAGCTTTCTTT.

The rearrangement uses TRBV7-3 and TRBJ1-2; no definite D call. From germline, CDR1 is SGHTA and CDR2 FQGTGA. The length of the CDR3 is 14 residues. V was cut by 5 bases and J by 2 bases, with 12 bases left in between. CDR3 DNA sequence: TGTGCCAGCAGCCCAATGGCGGTAAACTATGGCTACACCTTC. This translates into CASSPMAVNYGYTF.

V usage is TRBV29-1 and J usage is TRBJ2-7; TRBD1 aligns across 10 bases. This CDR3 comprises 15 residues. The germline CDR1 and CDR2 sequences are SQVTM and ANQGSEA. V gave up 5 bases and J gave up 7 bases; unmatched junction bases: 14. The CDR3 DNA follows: TGCAGCGTTCTGTCTCGATCCGGGACAGGGGAAGAGCAGTACGTC. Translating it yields CSVLSRSGTGEEQYV.

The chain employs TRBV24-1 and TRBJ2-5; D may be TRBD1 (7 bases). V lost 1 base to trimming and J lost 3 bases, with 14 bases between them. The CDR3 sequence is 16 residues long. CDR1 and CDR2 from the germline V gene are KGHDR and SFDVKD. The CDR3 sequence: CATSDLGQGGEETQYF. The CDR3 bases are TGTGCCACCAGTGATTTAGGGCAGGGGGGAGAAGAGACCCAGTACTTC.

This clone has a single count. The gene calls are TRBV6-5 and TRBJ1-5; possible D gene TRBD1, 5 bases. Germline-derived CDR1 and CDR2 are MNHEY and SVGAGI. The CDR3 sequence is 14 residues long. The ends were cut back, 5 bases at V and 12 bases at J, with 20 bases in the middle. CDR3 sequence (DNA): TGTGCCAGCAGTCCACGGATTGACAGTTTCGTCCAGCATTTT. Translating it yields CASSPRIDSFVQHF.

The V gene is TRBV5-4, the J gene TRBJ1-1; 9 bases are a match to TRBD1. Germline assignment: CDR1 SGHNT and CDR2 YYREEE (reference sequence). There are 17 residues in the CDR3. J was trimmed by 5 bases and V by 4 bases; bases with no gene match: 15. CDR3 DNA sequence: TGTGCCAGCAGCCTCCCCGGAACAGGGGGCGGACGAACTGAAGCTTTCTTT. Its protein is CASSLPGTGGGRTEAFF.

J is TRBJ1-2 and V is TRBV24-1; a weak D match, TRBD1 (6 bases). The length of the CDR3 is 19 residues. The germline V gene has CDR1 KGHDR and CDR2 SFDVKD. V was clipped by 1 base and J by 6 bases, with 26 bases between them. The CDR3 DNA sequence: TGTGCCACCAGTGATTTCAACATTAAGTTGGGGGGCGAGATGGATGGCTACACCTTC. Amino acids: CATSDFNIKLGGEMDGYTF.

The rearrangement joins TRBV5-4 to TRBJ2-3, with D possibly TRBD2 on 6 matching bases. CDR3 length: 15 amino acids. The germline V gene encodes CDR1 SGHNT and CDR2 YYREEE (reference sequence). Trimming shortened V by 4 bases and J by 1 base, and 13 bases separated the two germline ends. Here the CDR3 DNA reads TGTGCCAGCAGCAGACCCGGGGGAGGCACAGATACGCAGTATTTT. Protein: CASSRPGGGTDTQYF.

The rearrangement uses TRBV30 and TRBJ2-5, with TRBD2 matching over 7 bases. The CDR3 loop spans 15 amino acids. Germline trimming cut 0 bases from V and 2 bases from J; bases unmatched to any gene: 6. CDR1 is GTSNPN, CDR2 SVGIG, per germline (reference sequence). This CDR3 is CAWSVTTSRQETQYF. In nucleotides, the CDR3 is TGTGCCTGGAGTGTAACGACTAGCAGACAAGAGACCCAGTACTTC.

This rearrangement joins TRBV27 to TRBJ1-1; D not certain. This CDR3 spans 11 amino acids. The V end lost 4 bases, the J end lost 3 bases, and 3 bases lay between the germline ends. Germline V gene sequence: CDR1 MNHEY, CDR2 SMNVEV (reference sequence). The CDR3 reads CASSSYTEAFF. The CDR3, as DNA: TGTGCCAGCAGTTCCTACACTGAAGCTTTCTTT.

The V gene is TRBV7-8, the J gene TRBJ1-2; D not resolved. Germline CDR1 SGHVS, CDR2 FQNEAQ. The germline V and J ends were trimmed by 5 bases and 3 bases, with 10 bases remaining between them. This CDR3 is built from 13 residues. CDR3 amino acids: CASSRTADYGYTF. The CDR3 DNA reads TGTGCCAGCAGCCGCACAGCTGACTATGGCTACACCTTC.

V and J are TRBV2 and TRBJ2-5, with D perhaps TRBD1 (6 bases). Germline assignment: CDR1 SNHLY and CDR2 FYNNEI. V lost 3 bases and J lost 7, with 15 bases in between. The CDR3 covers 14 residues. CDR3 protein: CASSDRGPPRTQYF. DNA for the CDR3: TGTGCCAGCAGTGACAGGGGACCCCCACGGACCCAGTACTTC.

CDR3 region: CAPGQGIIGGELFF. CDR3 bases: TGTGCCCCGGGACAGGGGATTATTGGCGGGGAGCTGTTTTTT. The J gene is TRBJ2-2, the V gene TRBV24-1, with 10 bases aligning to TRBD1. The CDR3 is 14 amino acids. Germline V gene sequence: CDR1 KGHDR, CDR2 SFDVKD. Germline trimming cut 12 bases from V and 7 bases from J; bases unmatched to any gene: 10.

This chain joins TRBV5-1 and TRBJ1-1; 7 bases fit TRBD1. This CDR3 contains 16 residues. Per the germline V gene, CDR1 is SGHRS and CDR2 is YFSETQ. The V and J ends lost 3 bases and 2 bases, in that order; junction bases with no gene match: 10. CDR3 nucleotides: TGCGCCAGCAGCTACCCAAAAACAGGGGACAACACTGAAGCTTTCTTT. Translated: CASSYPKTGDNTEAFF.

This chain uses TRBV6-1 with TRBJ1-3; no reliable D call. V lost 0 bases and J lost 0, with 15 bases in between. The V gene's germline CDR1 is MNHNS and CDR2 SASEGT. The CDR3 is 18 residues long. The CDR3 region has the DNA TGTGCCAGCAGTGAAGCGCTTCGGGCCCGGAGCTCTGGAAACACCATATATTTT. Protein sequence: CASSEALRARSSGNTIYF.

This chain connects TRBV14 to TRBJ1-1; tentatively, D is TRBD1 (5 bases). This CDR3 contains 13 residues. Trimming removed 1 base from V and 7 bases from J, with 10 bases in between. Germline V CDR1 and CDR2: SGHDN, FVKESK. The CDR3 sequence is CASSQVRTGEAFF. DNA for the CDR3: TGTGCCAGCAGCCAAGTTAGAACAGGTGAAGCTTTCTTT.

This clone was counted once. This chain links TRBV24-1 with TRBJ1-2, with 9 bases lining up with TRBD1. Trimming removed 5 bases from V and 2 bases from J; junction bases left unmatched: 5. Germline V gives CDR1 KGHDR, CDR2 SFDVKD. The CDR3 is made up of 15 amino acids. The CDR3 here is CATSGGTGRNYGYTF. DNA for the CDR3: TGTGCCACCAGTGGGGGGACAGGGAGAAACTATGGCTACACCTTC.

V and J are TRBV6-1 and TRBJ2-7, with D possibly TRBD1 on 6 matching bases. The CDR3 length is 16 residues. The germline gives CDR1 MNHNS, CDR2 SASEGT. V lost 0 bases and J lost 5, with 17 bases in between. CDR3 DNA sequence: TGTGCCAGCAGTGAAGCGCGTCTGGCAGGGGCGGACGAGCAGTACGTC. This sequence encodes CASSEARLAGADEQYV.

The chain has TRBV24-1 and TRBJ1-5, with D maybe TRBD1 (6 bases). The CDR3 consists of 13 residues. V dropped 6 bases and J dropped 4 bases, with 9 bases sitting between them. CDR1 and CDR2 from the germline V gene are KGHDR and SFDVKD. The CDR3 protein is CATSWRGNQPQHF. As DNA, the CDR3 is TGTGCCACCAGTTGGAGGGGGAATCAGCCCCAGCATTTT.

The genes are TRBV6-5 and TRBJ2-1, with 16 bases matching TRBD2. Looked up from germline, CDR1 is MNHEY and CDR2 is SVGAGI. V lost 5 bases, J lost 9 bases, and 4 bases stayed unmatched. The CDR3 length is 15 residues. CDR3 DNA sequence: TGTGCCAGCAGTACGGGACTAGCGGGGGGGGGTGAGCAGTTCTTC. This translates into CASSTGLAGGGEQFF.

CDR3 in amino acids: CASSLAGGFNTGELFF. The CDR3 nucleotides read TGCGCCAGCAGCTTGGCCGGTGGGTTTAACACCGGGGAGCTGTTTTTT. J is TRBJ2-2 and V is TRBV5-1, with D unclear. The CDR3 has 16 amino acids. The germline V and J ends were trimmed by 0 bases and 2 bases, with 11 bases remaining between them. Germline CDR1 SGHRS, CDR2 YFSETQ.

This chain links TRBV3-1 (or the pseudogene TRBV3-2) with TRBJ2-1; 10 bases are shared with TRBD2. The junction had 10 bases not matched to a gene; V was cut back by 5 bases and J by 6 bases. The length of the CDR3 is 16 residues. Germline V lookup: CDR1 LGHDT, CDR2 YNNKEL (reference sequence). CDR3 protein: CASSWLAGGTGNEQFF. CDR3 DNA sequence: TGTGCCAGCAGCTGGTTAGCGGGGGGAACCGGCAATGAGCAGTTCTTC.